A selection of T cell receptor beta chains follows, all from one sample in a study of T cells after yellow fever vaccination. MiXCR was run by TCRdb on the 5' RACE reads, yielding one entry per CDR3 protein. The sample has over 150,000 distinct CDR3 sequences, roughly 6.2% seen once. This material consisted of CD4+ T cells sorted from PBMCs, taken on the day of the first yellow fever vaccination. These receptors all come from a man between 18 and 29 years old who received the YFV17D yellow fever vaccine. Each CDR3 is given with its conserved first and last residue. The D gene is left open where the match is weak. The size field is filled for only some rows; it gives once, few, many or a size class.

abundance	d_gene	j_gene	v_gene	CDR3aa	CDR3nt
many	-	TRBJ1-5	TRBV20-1	CSARTGDQPQHF	TGCAGTGCCAGAACTGGGGATCAGCCCCAGCATTTT
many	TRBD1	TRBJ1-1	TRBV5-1	CASSWGDRGITEAFF	TGCGCCAGCAGCTGGGGGGACAGGGGAATCACTGAAGCTTTCTTT
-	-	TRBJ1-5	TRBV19	CASSRGARYQPQHF	TGTGCCAGTAGTAGAGGGGCACGGTATCAGCCCCAGCATTTT
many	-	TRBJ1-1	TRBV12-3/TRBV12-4	CASSLWGTEAFF	TGTGCCAGCAGCTTATGGGGCACTGAAGCTTTCTTT
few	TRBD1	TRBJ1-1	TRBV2	CASRPGTGATEAFF	TGTGCCAGCAGGCCCGGGACAGGGGCCACTGAAGCTTTCTTT
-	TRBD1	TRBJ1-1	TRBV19	CASSTDRPNTEAFF	TGTGCCAGTAGTACGGACAGGCCGAACACTGAAGCTTTCTTT
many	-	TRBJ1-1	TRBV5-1	CASSLDPGVGTEAFF	TGCGCCAGCAGCCTGGACCCGGGGGTAGGGACTGAAGCTTTCTTT
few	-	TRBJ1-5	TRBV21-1	CASSSIASNQPQHF	TGTGCCAGCAGCAGTATAGCGAGCAATCAGCCCCAGCATTTT
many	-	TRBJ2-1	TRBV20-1	CSAIHWARLENEQFF	TGCAGTGCTATCCACTGGGCTAGACTAGAGAATGAGCAGTTCTTC
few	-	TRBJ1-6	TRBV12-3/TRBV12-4	CASSLVANASPLHF	TGTGCCAGCAGTTTAGTTGCAAATGCGTCACCCCTCCACTTT
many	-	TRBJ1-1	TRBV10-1	CASSFNGNTEAFF	TGCGCCAGCAGTTTTAACGGGAACACTGAAGCTTTCTTT
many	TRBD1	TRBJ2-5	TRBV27	CASSTFDRGTETQYF	TGTGCCAGCAGTACTTTCGACAGGGGGACTGAGACCCAGTACTTC
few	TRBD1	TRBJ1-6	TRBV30	CAWRDWTGASPLHF	TGTGCCTGGAGGGATTGGACAGGTGCGTCACCCCTCCACTTT
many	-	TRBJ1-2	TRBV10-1	CASSEDPSRGYTF	TGCGCCAGCAGTGAGGACCCTTCACGAGGCTACACCTTC
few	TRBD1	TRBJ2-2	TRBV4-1	CASSQITGTENTGELFF	TGCGCCAGCAGCCAGATTACCGGGACAGAGAACACCGGGGAGCTGTTTTTT
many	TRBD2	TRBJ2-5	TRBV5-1	CASSLGLATETQYF	TGCGCCAGCAGCTTGGGACTAGCTACGGAGACCCAGTACTTC
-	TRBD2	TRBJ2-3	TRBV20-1	CSARVVSGGVSTDTQYF	TGCAGTGCTAGGGTCGTTAGCGGGGGAGTCAGCACAGATACGCAGTATTTT
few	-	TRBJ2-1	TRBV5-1	CASSYVSGASSYNEQFF	TGCGCCAGCAGCTACGTCTCAGGGGCAAGCTCCTACAATGAGCAGTTCTTC
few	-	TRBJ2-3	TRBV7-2	CASRSRVRTDTQYF	TGTGCCAGTAGGTCCAGGGTTCGCACAGATACGCAGTATTTT
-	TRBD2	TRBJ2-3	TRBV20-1	CGARTSLPDTQYF	TGCGGGGCCCGGACTAGTTTGCCAGATACGCAGTATTTT
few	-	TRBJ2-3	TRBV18	CASSPPAWAADTQYF	TGTGCCAGCTCACCACCAGCTTGGGCCGCAGATACGCAGTATTTT
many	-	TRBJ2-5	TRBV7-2	CASSYRFGSETQYF	TGTGCCAGCAGCTACCGATTTGGGTCGGAGACCCAGTACTTC
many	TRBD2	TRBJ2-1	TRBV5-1	CASSRAGSGGILDEQFF	TGCGCCAGCAGTCGGGCGGGTAGCGGGGGTATATTAGATGAGCAGTTCTTC
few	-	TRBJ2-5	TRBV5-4	CASRRDWGEETQYF	TGTGCCAGCAGAAGGGACTGGGGGGAGGAGACCCAGTACTTC
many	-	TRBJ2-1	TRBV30	CAWGKGGVPYNEQFF	TGTGCCTGGGGGAAAGGGGGTGTACCCTACAATGAGCAGTTCTTC
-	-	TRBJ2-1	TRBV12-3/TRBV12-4	CASSLRHGYRNEQFF	TGTGCCAGCAGTTTAAGACATGGGTATAGGAATGAGCAGTTCTTC
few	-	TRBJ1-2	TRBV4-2	CASSQGGGGRRDYGYTF	TGTGCCAGCAGCCAAGGCGGGGGGGGCAGGAGAGACTATGGCTACACCTTC
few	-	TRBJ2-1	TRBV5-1	CASSLVVQGSEQFF	TGCGCCAGCAGCCTGGTAGTGCAGGGGTCTGAGCAGTTCTTC
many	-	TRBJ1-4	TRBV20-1	CSAGTPATNEKLFF	TGCAGTGCGGGGACGCCCGCAACTAATGAAAAACTGTTTTTT
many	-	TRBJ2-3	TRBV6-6	CATTSETDTQYF	TGTGCCACCACCTCCGAAACAGATACGCAGTATTTT
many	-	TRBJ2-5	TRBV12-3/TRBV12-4	CASSLVGSQETQYF	TGTGCCAGCAGTTTAGTGGGCAGCCAAGAGACCCAGTACTTC
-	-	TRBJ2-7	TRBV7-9	CASSEYSYEQYF	TGTGCCAGCAGTGAGTACTCCTACGAGCAGTACTTC
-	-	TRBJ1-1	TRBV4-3	CASSHRANTEAFF	TGCGCCAGCAGCCACAGGGCGAACACTGAAGCTTTCTTT
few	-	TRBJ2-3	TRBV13	CASSLGAGQITDTQYF	TGTGCCAGCAGCTTAGGCGCGGGACAGATAACAGATACGCAGTATTTT
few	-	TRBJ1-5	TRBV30	CAWSRRGNPPQHF	TGTGCCTGGAGTCGGCGGGGGAATCCGCCCCAGCATTTT